This TCR beta chain appears in the sequencing data of a study of cytomegalovirus exposure and HLA in healthy donors. PCR was performed using 60 Vbeta and 13 Jbeta primers. Method: immunoSEQ multiplex PCR; TCRdb's copy keeps in-frame clones and lacks some. Among some 81,000 clones, 65% to 80% were seen once, and the ten largest hold around 10%. This CDR3 contains 13 residues. Germline values: CDR1 GTSNPN, CDR2 SVGIG (reference sequence). Trimming left V 2 bases short and J 3 bases short, with 10 bases between. The TCR originated in a woman in her 40s in good health and CMV-seropositive. The sequencing input was PBMCs. The gene calls are TRBV30 and TRBJ1-1; tentative D call: TRBD1 (6 bases). The DNA of the CDR3 is TGTGCCTGGAGTAAGGACAGAGACACTGAAGCTTTCTTT. Its translation is CAWSKDRDTEAFF.